Shown below are 21 T cell receptor beta chains from a single sample sequenced in a study of cytomegalovirus exposure and HLA in healthy donors. Primers: 60 Vbeta forward and 13 Jbeta reverse. The protocol was immunoSEQ multiplex PCR, while the TCRdb copy is restricted to in-frame clones and leaves out a portion. The sample holds 90,000 to 120,000 clones; about 74% are singletons and the top ten take 14%. The source material was PBMCs. These TCRs come from a woman in her thirties or forties in good health and CMV-seropositive.

The V call is TRBV9, the J call TRBJ1-1; perhaps TRBD1 as D (6 bases). The CDR3 sequence is 14 residues long. Deletions cut 4 bases from V and 1 base from J, with 11 bases between. Germline V gene data show CDR1 as SGDLS and CDR2 as YYNGEE. The CDR3 loop reads CASSLTGGNTEAFF. The CDR3 region has the DNA TGTGCCAGCAGCTTGACAGGTGGGAACACTGAAGCTTTCTTT.

This sequence joins TRBV5-8 and TRBJ2-5, with 7 bases aligning to TRBD1. Germline V lookup: CDR1 SGHTS, CDR2 YDEGEE. This CDR3 has 14 amino acids. V dropped 4 bases and J dropped 2; count of bases not matched to a gene: 5. In DNA, the CDR3 is TGTGCCAGCAGCCCCCGGGACAGACAAGAGACCCAGTACTTC. As protein: CASSPRDRQETQYF.

The rearrangement links TRBV15 to TRBJ2-3; D unresolved. The V gene lost 0 bases and the J gene lost 1 base, with 11 bases spanning the gap. This CDR3 has 16 amino acids. CDR1 is LNHNV and CDR2 is YYDKDF in the germline V gene (reference sequence). The CDR3, as DNA: TGTGCCACCAGCAGAGATCAAGGCAGCGGCACAGATACGCAGTATTTT. This encodes CATSRDQGSGTDTQYF.

The chain links TRBV9 to TRBJ2-2; D is perhaps TRBD2 (5 bases). The V gene's germline CDR1 is SGDLS and CDR2 YYNGEE. The CDR3 has 15 residues. With 0 bases removed from V and 7 bases from J, the gap between germline ends came to 13 bases. The CDR3 DNA follows: TGTGCCAGCAGCGTAGGGACCTGGGAGCACGGGGAGCTGTTTTTT. This sequence encodes CASSVGTWEHGELFF.

This chain connects TRBV7-6 to TRBJ2-3; D is possibly TRBD2 (5 bases). V was clipped by 4 bases and J by 4 bases, with 6 bases between them. This CDR3 comprises 12 residues. Germline CDR1 SGHVS, CDR2 FNYEAQ. CDR3 amino acids: CASSSGADTQYF. For the CDR3, the DNA is TGTGCCAGCAGCTCCGGGGCAGATACGCAGTATTTT. Full variable domain (remainder filled in from reference TRBV7-6 and TRBJ2-3): GAGVSQSPRYKVTKRGQDVALRCDPISGHVSLYWYRQALGQGPEFLTYFNYEAQQDKSGLPNDRFSAERPEGSISTLTIQRTEQRDSAMYRCASSSGADTQYFGPGTRLTVL.

The count of this clone is one. This chain links TRBV20-1 with TRBJ2-5, with unresolved D. The CDR3 has 11 amino acids. Trimming left V 3 bases short and J 11 bases short, with 13 bases between. Germline-derived CDR1 and CDR2 are DFQATT and SNEGSKA (reference sequence). CDR3 in amino acids: CSARPSGAQYF. The CDR3 DNA sequence: TGCAGTGCTAGGCCATCAGGTGCGCAGTACTTC.

In this sample, this clone turned up a few times. The J gene is TRBJ1-6, the V gene TRBV5-5, with TRBD1 matching 8 bases. J was trimmed by 6 bases and V by 5 bases; bases with no gene match: 10. Per the germline V gene, CDR1 is SGHKS and CDR2 is YYEKEE (reference sequence). The length of the CDR3 is 16 residues. The CDR3 loop reads CASRLGQGERNSPLHF. The CDR3 DNA sequence: TGTGCCAGCAGACTCGGACAGGGAGAACGTAATTCACCCCTCCACTTT.

The rearrangement joins TRBV7-2 to TRBJ2-1; no definite D call. CDR3 length: 16 amino acids. Germline loops: CDR1 SGHTA, CDR2 FQGNSA. V was shortened by 3 bases and J by 4 bases, with 16 bases between the two germline ends. The CDR3 loop is CASSFGWLVSYNEQFF. CDR3 bases: TGTGCCAGCAGCTTTGGGTGGCTAGTGAGTTACAATGAGCAGTTCTTC.

V usage is TRBV30 and J usage is TRBJ1-1; tentatively, D is TRBD1 (5 bases). Germline loops: CDR1 GTSNPN, CDR2 SVGIG (reference sequence). This CDR3 has 12 residues. The CDR3 protein is CASGRGDTEAFF. The CDR3, as DNA: TGTGCTTCGGGGCGCGGGGACACTGAAGCTTTCTTT.

This clone was detected only a few times. The V gene is TRBV7-8, the J gene TRBJ1-1, with D possibly TRBD1 on 6 matching bases. The CDR3 is 15 residues long. V lost 4 bases to trimming and J lost 2 bases, with 14 bases between them. Germline-derived CDR1 and CDR2 are SGHVS and FQNEAQ. The CDR3: CASSSRGHSNTEAFF. The CDR3 DNA is TGTGCCAGCAGCTCCAGGGGTCATTCTAACACTGAAGCTTTCTTT.

Concerning this clone itself: An end of the junction differs from the germline gene, which may be a read error. The chain uses TRBV7-7 and TRBJ2-3; 7 bases fit TRBD2. Germline lookup yields CDR1 SSHAT and CDR2 FNYEAQ (reference sequence). This CDR3 is built from 13 residues. The CDR3 spells CASSLAGSDTQYF. The CDR3 bases are TGTGCTAGCAGCTTAGCGGGCAGCGATACGCAGTATTTT.

This chain connects TRBV5-8 to TRBJ2-5, with 7 bases aligning to TRBD1. Trimming cost V 7 bases and J 5 bases; bases outside gene matches: 17. The germline CDR1 and CDR2 sequences are SGHTS and YDEGEE. The CDR3 has 16 amino acids. This CDR3 is CASPSPPGTADETQYF. In DNA, the CDR3 is TGTGCCAGCCCCTCTCCCCCCGGGACAGCAGACGAGACCCAGTACTTC.

The gene calls are TRBV6-5 and TRBJ1-6, with 7 positions matching TRBD1. V trimming: 6 bases; J trimming: 5 bases; junction bases outside the gene matches: 1. This CDR3 spans 13 amino acids. Germline CDR1 and CDR2: MNHEY and SVGAGI. CDR3 nucleotides: TGTGCCAGCAGCGGGACAGATAATTCACCCCTCCACTTT. Translation gives CASSGTDNSPLHF.

This clone was seen at least ten times. This sequence joins TRBV5-1 and TRBJ2-1; 15 positions agree with TRBD2. CDR1 and CDR2 (germline): SGHRS, YFSETQ. With 4 bases clipped from V and 8 bases from J, the junction kept 4 bases outside the gene matches. CDR3 length: 15 residues. CDR3 loop: CASSQGLAGGYEQFF. CDR3 nucleotides: TGCGCCAGCAGCCAAGGACTAGCGGGGGGGTATGAGCAGTTCTTC.

The chain joins TRBV7-2 to TRBJ2-7, with 9 bases matching TRBD2. CDR3 length equals 15 residues. Germline V gene sequence: CDR1 SGHTA, CDR2 FQGNSA. V lost 1 base and J lost 2; bases outside the gene matches: 3. The CDR3 region is CASSLGKRGAYEQYF. As DNA, the CDR3 is TGTGCCAGCAGCTTAGGCAAGCGGGGGGCCTACGAGCAGTACTTC.

J is TRBJ1-1 and V is TRBV25-1; perhaps TRBD1 as D (5 bases). From germline, CDR1 is MGHDK and CDR2 SYGVNS. The V end was cut by 4 bases, the J end by 1 base, with 10 bases between. The CDR3 covers 14 residues. This CDR3 reads CASSVGGWNTEAFF. As DNA, the CDR3 is TGTGCCAGCAGTGTCGGGGGATGGAACACTGAAGCTTTCTTT.

This chain links TRBV7-9 with TRBJ1-3, with D possibly matching TRBD1 (6 bases). CDR1 is SEHNR, CDR2 FQNEAQ, per germline (reference sequence). V was shortened by 3 bases and J by 13 bases, with 13 bases between the two germline ends. CDR3 length: 12 residues. CDR3 coding DNA: TGTGCCAGCAGCTTTGACAGGTCAGCTATATATTTT. Its protein product is CASSFDRSAIYF.

The rearrangement links TRBV19 to TRBJ2-2; 7 nucleotides line up with TRBD1. This CDR3 region has 15 residues. J gave up 1 base and V 6 bases, and 5 bases lay outside the gene matches. CDR1 is LNHDA, CDR2 SQIVND, per germline (reference sequence). CDR3 DNA: TGTGCCAGTAGATCTACAGGGGTGAACACCGGGGAGCTGTTTTTT. Protein sequence: CASRSTGVNTGELFF. The full variable domain, rest sourced from reference TRBV19 and TRBJ2-2, is DGGITQSPKYLFRKEGQNVTLSCEQNLNHDAMYWYRQDPGQGLRLIYYSQIVNDFQKGDIAEGYSVSREKKESFPLTVTSAQKNPTAFYLCASRSTGVNTGELFFGEGSRLTVL.

The V call is TRBV2, the J call TRBJ1-1; maybe TRBD1 (6 bases). Trimming left V 3 bases short and J 1 base short, with 12 bases between. Germline V gene sequence: CDR1 SNHLY, CDR2 FYNNEI. The CDR3 runs 15 residues. The CDR3 loop is CASSEDQTGNTEAFF. CDR3 coding DNA: TGTGCCAGCAGTGAGGACCAGACAGGGAACACTGAAGCTTTCTTT.

The V gene is TRBV27, the J gene TRBJ1-4; D perhaps matches TRBD1 (6 bases). The CDR3 is 15 residues long. Germline V gene data show CDR1 as MNHEY and CDR2 as SMNVEV (reference sequence). V gave up 6 bases and J gave up 4 bases, with 15 bases separating them. The CDR3 nucleotides are TGTGCCAGCAGGGGACTAACAGGGAATAATGAAAAACTGTTTTTT. Amino acid sequence: CASRGLTGNNEKLFF.

This chain joins TRBV6-5 and TRBJ2-1; a weak D match, TRBD2 (5 bases). Germline-derived CDR1 and CDR2 are MNHEY and SVGAGI. V lost 5 bases and J lost 6, with 14 bases in between. This CDR3 contains 14 residues. The CDR3: CASSGLSFTNEQFF. DNA for the CDR3: TGTGCCAGCAGTGGACTTAGCTTCACCAATGAGCAGTTCTTC.